Listed below are T cell receptor beta chains from one sample, sequenced in a study of cytomegalovirus exposure and HLA in healthy donors. TCRdb's copy holds only in-frame clones and misses some; the assay was immunoSEQ multiplex PCR. The sample has roughly 170,000 clones, 80% seen once. Material: PBMCs. The receptors were sampled from a man aged 25-45 years in good health and CMV-seropositive. The CDR3 runs from the conserved cysteine through the conserved F or W. The D gene is left open where the match is weak. The size entry is marked missing in some rows and otherwise reads once, few, many or a size class.

CDR3aa,CDR3nt,j_gene,abundance,v_gene,d_gene
CASSHTRSTDTQYF,TGTGCCAGCAGCCATACTAGAAGCACAGATACGCAGTATTTT,TRBJ2-3,-,TRBV11-3,-
CASSLGPVQETQYF,TGTGCCAGCAGCTTAGGTCCGGTGCAAGAGACCCAGTACTTC,TRBJ2-5,-,TRBV11-2,-
CASSLRTGWVYGYTF,TGTGCCAGCAGTCTAAGGACGGGGTGGGTATATGGCTACACCTTC,TRBJ1-2,-,TRBV28,-
CASSPTGTDTQYF,TGTGCCAGTAGTCCGACTGGCACAGATACGCAGTATTTT,TRBJ2-3,-,TRBV19,-
CASGLGGGGRAPETQYF,TGTGCTAGTGGTTTGGGAGGTGGGGGGAGGGCCCCAGAGACCCAGTACTTC,TRBJ2-5,-,TRBV12-5,TRBD2
CSVVGTSGTPETQYF,TGCAGCGTTGTCGGGACTAGCGGGACTCCAGAGACGCAGTATTTT,TRBJ2-3,once,TRBV29-1,TRBD2
CASSGQGDQPQHF,TGTGCCAGCAGTGGACAGGGAGATCAGCCCCAGCATTTT,TRBJ1-5,-,TRBV6-1,TRBD1
CASRQGAITEAFF,TGCGCCAGCAGACAGGGGGCTATCACTGAAGCTTTCTTT,TRBJ1-1,-,TRBV10-2,TRBD1
CASSLGARGNTQYF,TGTGCCAGCAGCTTAGGGGCGCGGGGGAACACGCAGTATTTT,TRBJ2-3,-,TRBV7-2,TRBD2
CASTAGRGEKLFF,TGTGCCAGTACCGCCGGGCGGGGGGAAAAACTGTTTTTT,TRBJ1-4,-,TRBV19,-
CATTAGRLGNSGYTF,TGTGCCACCACGGCAGGGAGGTTGGGGAATAGTGGCTACACCTTC,TRBJ1-2,-,TRBV15,-
CASSAVRGLAKETQYF,TGTGCCAGCAGCGCAGTTCGGGGACTAGCTAAAGAGACCCAGTACTTC,TRBJ2-5,few,TRBV5-4,TRBD2
CASSFGGGSNQPQHF,TGTGCCAGCAGCTTTGGGGGAGGGAGCAATCAGCCCCAGCATTTT,TRBJ1-5,-,TRBV7-9,-
CASSQERTGSASDTQYF,TGCGCCAGCAGCCAAGAAAGGACAGGTTCAGCTTCAGATACGCAGTATTTT,TRBJ2-3,-,TRBV4-3,TRBD1
CASSLNRGQETQYF,TGTGCCAGCTCACTTAATCGGGGTCAAGAGACCCAGTACTTC,TRBJ2-5,once,TRBV18,-
CASTNNPVSSGNTIYF,TGTGCCAGCACCAATAATCCCGTGAGCTCTGGAAACACCATATATTTT,TRBJ1-3,-,TRBV5-6,-
CAIRWAGADNSPLHF,TGTGCCATCAGATGGGCGGGGGCGGATAATTCACCCCTCCACTTT,TRBJ1-6,-,TRBV10-3,-
CASSEGLSTDTQYF,TGTGCCAGTAGTGAGGGACTCAGCACAGATACGCAGTATTTT,TRBJ2-3,few,TRBV19,-
CASSWDRAGEGDNEQFF,TGTGCCAGCAGTTGGGACAGGGCAGGGGAGGGGGACAATGAGCAGTTCTTC,TRBJ2-1,-,TRBV2,TRBD1
CASSPAGQGYEKLFF,TGTGCCAGCTCACCCGCGGGACAGGGGTATGAAAAACTGTTTTTT,TRBJ1-4,-,TRBV18,TRBD1
CASKGAAGLVDTQYF,TGCGCCAGCAAAGGAGCAGCGGGGTTGGTAGATACGCAGTATTTT,TRBJ2-3,-,TRBV5-1,TRBD2
CASSFGTVSNSGELFF,TGTGCCAGCAGTTTCGGGACAGTAAGCAACTCCGGGGAGCTGTTTTTT,TRBJ2-2,-,TRBV27,TRBD1
CASSLCIGQRNTEAFF,TGTGCCAGCAGTTTATGCATCGGACAGCGGAACACTGAAGCTTTCTTT,TRBJ1-1,-,TRBV28,-
CASTTGGEAFF,TGTGCCAGCACGACAGGGGGAGAAGCTTTCTTT,TRBJ1-1,-,TRBV5-4,TRBD1
CASSPPDRETYGYTF,TGTGCCAGCAGCCCTCCGGACAGGGAAACCTATGGCTACACCTTC,TRBJ1-2,few,TRBV5-5,TRBD1
CASGGTDYEQYF,TGTGCTTCCGGTGGGACAGATTACGAGCAGTACTTC,TRBJ2-7,-,TRBV27,TRBD1
CASSELSGAVSYNEQFF,TGTGCCAGCAGTGAATTATCTGGTGCGGTCTCCTACAATGAGCAGTTCTTC,TRBJ2-1,once,TRBV25-1,-
CASSLGDPRGTEAFF,TGTGCCAGCAGTTTAGGGGACCCGCGGGGCACTGAAGCTTTCTTT,TRBJ1-1,-,TRBV6-5,-
CSVGGRAKNIQYF,TGCAGCGTTGGAGGGAGGGCCAAAAACATTCAGTACTTC,TRBJ2-4,-,TRBV29-1,-
CASSLDRVSYEQYF,TGCGCCAGCAGCTTGGACAGGGTGAGCTACGAGCAGTACTTC,TRBJ2-7,-,TRBV5-1,-
CASSNPGQEAYEQYF,TGTGCCAGCAGCAACCCCGGACAGGAAGCCTACGAGCAGTACTTC,TRBJ2-7,-,TRBV21-1,-
CASSQRGTGHYGYTF,TGCGCCAGCAGCCAACGGGGGACAGGGCACTATGGCTACACCTTC,TRBJ1-2,-,TRBV4-1,TRBD1
CASSVTGNNSPLHF,TGTGCCAGCAGCGTGACAGGGAATAATTCACCCCTCCACTTT,TRBJ1-6,-,TRBV11-2,TRBD1
CASSLSTSLARHSPDTQYF,TGTGCCAGCAGCTTATCTACTAGTTTGGCCCGCCATAGTCCAGATACGCAGTATTTT,TRBJ2-3,-,TRBV7-9,-
CASGGGVLRWEQYF,TGTGCCAGCGGGGGAGGGGTTCTACGGTGGGAGCAGTACTTC,TRBJ2-7,-,TRBV28,TRBD2
CASSIRQGGTEAFF,TGTGCCAGTAGTATAAGACAGGGCGGCACTGAAGCTTTCTTT,TRBJ1-1,-,TRBV19,TRBD1